This T cell receptor (beta chain) was documented in a study of identifying expanded T cells in peripheral blood. Germline lookup yields CDR1 SEHNR and CDR2 FQNEAQ (reference sequence). The CDR3 extends over 16 amino acids. Trimming took 5 bases from V and 1 from J; bases not matched to a gene: 5. This clone was seen just once. Its specificity is unknown. Study-wide results and caveats: Variance in clone template counts between roughly 2-week samples significantly increased with total template count across all healthy donors. Technical replicates showed about 1.1 changed clones; around two weeks 15 to 20; four weeks 19.

Collection occurred without any documented infections or immune events in donors. TCRdb's table, derived via immunoSEQ multiplex PCR, lists solely in-frame clones and lacks some. Altogether tens of thousands of clones are present, roughly 84% being singletons, with the ten largest covering about 20%. Sequenced input: blood. The chain carries TRBV7-9 and TRBJ1-5; 10 bases fit TRBD1. This TCR came from a person aged 18 to 70 in good health. The CDR3 spells CASSIGTGDSNQPQHF. The CDR3 DNA is TGTGCCAGCAGCATAGGGACAGGGGACAGCAATCAGCCCCAGCATTTT.